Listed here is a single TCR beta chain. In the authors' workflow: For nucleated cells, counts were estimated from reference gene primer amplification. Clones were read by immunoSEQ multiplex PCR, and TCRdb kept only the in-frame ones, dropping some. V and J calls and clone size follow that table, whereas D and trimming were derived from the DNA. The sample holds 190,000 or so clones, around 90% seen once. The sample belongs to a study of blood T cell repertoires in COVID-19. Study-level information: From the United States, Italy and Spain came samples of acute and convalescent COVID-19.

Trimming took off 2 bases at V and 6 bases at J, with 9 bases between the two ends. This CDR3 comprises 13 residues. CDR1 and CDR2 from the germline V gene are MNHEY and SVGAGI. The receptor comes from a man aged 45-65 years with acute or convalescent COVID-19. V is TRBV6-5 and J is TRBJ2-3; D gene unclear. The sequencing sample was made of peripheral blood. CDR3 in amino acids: CASSYIFRDTQYF. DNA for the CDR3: TGTGCCAGCAGTTACATCTTCAGGGATACGCAGTATTTT.